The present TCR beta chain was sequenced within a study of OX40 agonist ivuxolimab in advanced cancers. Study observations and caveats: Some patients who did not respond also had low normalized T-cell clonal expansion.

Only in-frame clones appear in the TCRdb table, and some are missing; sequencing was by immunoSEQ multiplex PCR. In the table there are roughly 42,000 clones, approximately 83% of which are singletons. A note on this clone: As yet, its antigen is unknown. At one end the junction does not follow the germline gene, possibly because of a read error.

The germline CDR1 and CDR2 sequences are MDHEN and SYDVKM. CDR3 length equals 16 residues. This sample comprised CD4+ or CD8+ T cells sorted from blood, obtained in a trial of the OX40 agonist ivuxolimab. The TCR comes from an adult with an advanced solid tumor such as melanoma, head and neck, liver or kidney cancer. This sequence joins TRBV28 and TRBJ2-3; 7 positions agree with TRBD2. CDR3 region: CASSLFPGLADQTARF. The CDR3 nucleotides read TGTGCCAGCAGTTTATTTCCTGGGCTAGCGGACCAAACAGCCCGTTTT.